This T cell receptor (beta chain) was observed in a study of circulating and synovial CD4+ cells in juvenile arthritis (dated by TCRdb to the mid-2010s). Regarding the study in general: Within each patient, the TCRbeta CDR3 repertoires of synovial CD4 T cells, bulk blood CD4 T cells and circulating HLA-DR+ CD4 T cells were compared. The goal of repertoire sequencing was to confirm that a circulating synovial-like CD4 T cell subset was enriched in synovial clonotypes.

General study outcomes and caveats: Because CPL samples and bulk blood CD4 samples differed in T cell genome counts by at least an order of magnitude, sample-size effects were addressed. Compared with bulk blood CD4 repertoires, both the synovial and the circulating pathogenic-like lymphocyte repertoires were less diverse, and some CPL samples were as oligoclonal as synovium. Traditional Vbeta family usage analysis did not detect the difference between circulating pathogenic-like lymphocytes and bulk blood T cells. Circulating pathogenic-like lymphocytes clustered with synovial T cells and shared a substantially higher fraction of CDR3 sequences with synovium than bulk blood. Overlap with synovium increased with sequencing depth, so measured shared-clonotype fractions likely underestimated the full repertoire overlap.

The sequenced samples came from patients who had active juvenile idiopathic arthritis. Cells were sorted immediately after thawing, with dead cells excluded using Live/Dead Fixable Near-IR Stain. On this clone: The target of this receptor is not known. Per-base quality was not reported, and no clone a single base away is much larger than it.

Library preparation used the immunoSEQ multiplex PCR assay. An external provider carried out the TCRbeta CDR3 sequencing as a commercial service. Under the source paper's analysis protocol: The analyses used productive nucleotide sequences together with amino acid sequences obtained by in silico translation. Diversity was quantified by Renyi entropy over a range of alpha values, with sample size equalised by taking the median of 200 repeated subsamples. Pairwise repertoire distance was calculated as one minus the Chao-modified Jaccard index, correcting for under-sampling, and used for clustering. Frequency-weighted overlap with synovial clonotypes was calculated over 200 sample sizes with 200 draws without replacement at each size, and the overlap was reported at the size of the smaller sample. Sourced from immuneACCESS, this table was stored by TCRdb with only in-frame sequences that have V and J called. A share of the clones is absent; for the studies checked, an unresolved V gene accounts for under half, and the remainder has no known explanation. V, J and clone size derive from that table, while D and trimming were established from the DNA sequence. Across this sample there are 35,000 or so clones, with over 90% seen only once. The biggest ten clones account for around 0.17% of the sample.

The CDR3 starts with the cysteine, ends with the phenylalanine, and has 14 residues. Of all the DNA, just the CDR3 is kept, 42 bases in frame from base 1. CDR1 and CDR2 were assigned from the germline V gene as ENHRY and SYGVKD. V trim: 4 bases; J trim: 3 bases; unmatched bases: 5. Sequencing was performed on CD4+ T cells from blood. This TCR was sampled from a human donor with juvenile idiopathic arthritis. The chain uses TRBV10-3 and TRBJ1-1; TRBD1 lines up with 7 middle nucleotides. Here the CDR3 is given as CAISVGQGDTEAFF. The sequenced DNA: TGTGCCATCAGTGTAGGGCAGGGGGACACTGAAGCTTTCTTT.